This record concerns one T cell receptor beta chain sequence. Whole blood that had not been fractionated was the source of extracted total RNA. The sample originates from a study of human T cells and chemical hapten exposure. What the library attached to individual cDNA molecules were unique molecular identifiers. TCRdb re-called the 5' RACE reads with MiXCR, one entry per CDR3 protein. The sample yields 65,000 to 90,000 distinct CDR3 sequences, 15% seen once. Trimming took 3 bases from V and 5 from J, leaving 12 bases between them. The CDR3 has 13 residues. Germline CDR1 is DFQATT and CDR2 is SNEGSKA (reference sequence).

The TCR was taken from a female donor in good health. V is TRBV20-1 and J is TRBJ2-3; D is possibly TRBD1 (6 bases). CDR3 region: CSASFRGGDTQYF. CDR3 nucleotides: TGCAGTGCTAGTTTCAGGGGCGGAGATACGCAGTATTTT.